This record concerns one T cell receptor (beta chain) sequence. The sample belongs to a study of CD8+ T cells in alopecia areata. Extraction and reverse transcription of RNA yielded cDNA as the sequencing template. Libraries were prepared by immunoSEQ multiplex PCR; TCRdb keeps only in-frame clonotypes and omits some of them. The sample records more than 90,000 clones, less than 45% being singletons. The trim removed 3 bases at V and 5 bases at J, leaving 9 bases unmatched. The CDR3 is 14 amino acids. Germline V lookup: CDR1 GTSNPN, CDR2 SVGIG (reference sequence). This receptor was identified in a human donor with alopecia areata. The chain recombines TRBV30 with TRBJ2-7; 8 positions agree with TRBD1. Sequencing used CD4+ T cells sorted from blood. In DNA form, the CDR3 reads TGTGCCTGGAGGGCGGACAGGGTGAGGCACGAGCAGTACTTC. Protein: CAWRADRVRHEQYF.